This entry lists 25 T cell receptor beta chains sequenced from one sample in a study of blood T cell repertoires in COVID-19. Assay used: immunoSEQ multiplex PCR; TCRdb lists only in-frame clones, some missing. The sample has 130,000 or so clones, 86% seen once. The sequenced material came from peripheral blood. The receptors shown here come from a man between 35 and 55 years old with acute or convalescent COVID-19.

The chain has TRBV11-2 and TRBJ2-2, with D possibly matching TRBD1 (6 bases). Germline CDR1 SGHAT, CDR2 FQNNGV. This CDR3 region has 16 residues. With 1 base removed from V and 0 bases from J, the gap between germline ends came to 9 bases. For the CDR3, the DNA is TGTGCCAGCAGCTTAGCTGGGACACCGAACACCGGGGAGCTGTTTTTT. Translation: CASSLAGTPNTGELFF.

This clone showed up just once. This chain links TRBV18 with TRBJ1-3; tentatively, D is TRBD1 (6 bases). Trimming cost V 5 bases and J 4 bases, with 12 bases left between them. Germline V gene sequence: CDR1 KGHSH, CDR2 LQKENI. The CDR3 contains 14 residues. Here the CDR3 reads CASSNLDRGNTIYF. The CDR3 bases are TGTGCCAGCTCAAATTTGGACAGAGGAAACACCATATATTTT.

The V gene is TRBV5-6, the J gene TRBJ2-1, with 13 bases matching TRBD2. CDR1 is SGHDT and CDR2 is YYEEEE in the germline V gene. The CDR3 runs 18 residues. J was trimmed by 0 bases and V by 1 base; bases with no gene match: 4. The chain's CDR3 is CASSLLLAGGSSYNEQFF. CDR3 nucleotide sequence: TGTGCCAGCAGCTTGCTACTAGCGGGAGGGAGCTCCTACAATGAGCAGTTCTTC.

The CDR3 here is CASSLSSSGRYEQYF. The CDR3 nucleotides read TGTGCCAGCAGTTTATCTTCTAGCGGGAGATACGAGCAGTACTTC. This rearrangement joins TRBV27 to TRBJ2-7; 10 nucleotides agree with TRBD2. From germline, CDR1 is MNHEY and CDR2 SMNVEV (reference sequence). This CDR3 is 15 amino acids long. J was trimmed by 4 bases and V by 0 bases; bases with no gene match: 3.

This clone showed up just a few times. V and J are TRBV6-5 and TRBJ2-2; 7 bases are shared with TRBD2. J gave up 6 bases and V 5 bases, and 3 bases lay outside the gene matches. The germline V gene has CDR1 MNHEY and CDR2 SVGAGI. The CDR3 runs 13 residues. The CDR3 sequence is CASSTLAAGELFF. The CDR3 nucleotides read TGTGCCAGCAGTACCCTAGCGGCCGGGGAGCTGTTTTTT.

The V and J genes are TRBV3-1 (or the pseudogene TRBV3-2) and TRBJ1-4; 7 nucleotides match TRBD1. The CDR3 length is 15 residues. Germline V gene data show CDR1 as LGHDT and CDR2 as YNNKEL (reference sequence). V lost 2 bases and J lost 3; bases outside the gene matches: 3. The CDR3 DNA sequence: TGTGCCAGCAGCCAACGGGACAGACCTAATGAAAAACTGTTTTTT. This gives the protein CASSQRDRPNEKLFF.

The chain uses TRBV11-2 and TRBJ2-1, with D possibly TRBD1 on 6 matching bases. The CDR3 loop spans 12 amino acids. The V gene lost 7 bases and the J gene lost 6 bases, with 10 bases spanning the gap. Germline CDR1 SGHAT, CDR2 FQNNGV. CDR3 DNA sequence: TGTGCCAGCAACGGACAGATCAATGAGCAGTTCTTC. As protein: CASNGQINEQFF.

The chain employs TRBV7-9 and TRBJ1-6; perhaps TRBD1 as D (6 bases). Germline lookup yields CDR1 SEHNR and CDR2 FQNEAQ (reference sequence). This CDR3 has 18 residues. Trimming stripped 5 bases from V and 6 bases from J, with 23 bases between. Written as DNA, the CDR3 is TGTGCCAGCAGCACAAGTACCCCAGGGGTTTCTGCTAATTCACCCCTCCACTTT. Its protein is CASSTSTPGVSANSPLHF.

V and J are TRBV6-5 and TRBJ1-2; D is undetermined. Per the germline V gene, CDR1 is MNHEY and CDR2 is SVGAGI. This CDR3 is built from 15 residues. V was cut by 8 bases and J by 8 bases, with 24 bases left in between. The chain's CDR3 is CASALDSAEIYGYTF. CDR3 coding DNA: TGTGCCAGCGCCTTAGATTCGGCGGAGATATACGGCTACACCTTC.

This clone has more than one count but fewer than ten. J is TRBJ1-2 and V is TRBV19, with 8 bases aligning to TRBD1. With V trimmed by 7 bases and J by 5 bases, 9 bases remained unmatched. CDR3 length equals 14 residues. Germline V lookup: CDR1 LNHDA, CDR2 SQIVND (reference sequence). Here the CDR3 reads CASTPGGREYGYTF. The CDR3 DNA follows: TGTGCCAGTACGCCAGGGGGCCGTGAGTATGGCTACACCTTC.

This chain links TRBV7-6 with TRBJ2-3; 7 nucleotides align to TRBD1. CDR1 and CDR2 from the germline V gene are SGHVS and FNYEAQ. The length of the CDR3 is 14 residues. With 3 bases clipped from V and 3 bases from J, the junction kept 3 bases outside the gene matches. The CDR3 DNA sequence: TGTGCCAGCAGCTTGGGACAGCGGACAGATACGCAGTATTTT. Protein: CASSLGQRTDTQYF.

The rearrangement joins TRBV2 to TRBJ1-2; TRBD1 aligns across 8 bases. With 3 bases clipped from V and 8 bases from J, the junction kept 8 bases outside the gene matches. The CDR3 contains 14 residues. Germline V gene data show CDR1 as SNHLY and CDR2 as FYNNEI. CDR3 coding DNA: TGTGCCAGCAGTGAGGTGACAGGGGCCGGCGGCTACACCTTC. It specifies CASSEVTGAGGYTF. The whole variable domain, filled in from reference TRBV2 and TRBJ1-2, reads EPEVTQTPSHQVTQMGQEVILRCVPISNHLYFYWYRQILGQKVEFLVSFYNNEISEKSEIFDDQFSVERPDGSNFTLKIRSTKLEDSAMYFCASSEVTGAGGYTFGSGTRLTVV.

The V gene is TRBV5-1, the J gene TRBJ2-7; a possible D gene is TRBD1 (6 bases). Trimming pared 5 bases from V and 2 bases from J, leaving 17 bases between. This CDR3 has 15 residues. Germline loops: CDR1 SGHRS, CDR2 YFSETQ. The CDR3 nucleotides are TGCGCCAGCAGACCCCTACAGGGAACTACCTACGAGCAGTACTTC. This encodes CASRPLQGTTYEQYF. The full variable domain, its missing parts supplied by reference TRBV5-1 and TRBJ2-7, is KAGVTQTPRYLIKTRGQQVTLSCSPISGHRSVSWYQQTPGQGLQFLFEYFSETQRNKGNFPGRFSGRQFSNSRSEMNVSTLELGDSALYLCASRPLQGTTYEQYFGPGTRLTVT.

The chain uses TRBV4-1 and TRBJ1-2, with 7 bases aligning to TRBD1. The germline V gene has CDR1 MGHRA and CDR2 YSYEKL. This CDR3 contains 19 residues. Unmatched junction bases numbered 17, after V lost 0 bases and J lost 4 bases. The CDR3 DNA sequence: TGCGCCAGCAGCCAAGATTATGGGCCGGGGACAGCGCGATCCTATGGCTACACCTTC. It is translated as CASSQDYGPGTARSYGYTF.

The rearrangement uses TRBV6-5 and TRBJ1-4, with D unresolved. In germline, CDR1 is MNHEY, CDR2 SVGAGI. There are 16 residues in the CDR3. The ends were cut back, 0 bases at V and 3 bases at J, with 11 bases in the middle. CDR3 nucleotide sequence: TGTGCCAGCAGTTACTCAGGATTCCAGGCTAATGAAAAACTGTTTTTT. Residues: CASSYSGFQANEKLFF.

The gene calls are TRBV5-4 and TRBJ1-1, with D perhaps TRBD1 (6 bases). Germline assignment: CDR1 SGHNT and CDR2 YYREEE (reference sequence). This CDR3 region has 12 residues. V was pared by 4 bases and J by 5 bases, with 9 bases between. In DNA, the CDR3 is TGTGCCAGCAGCCGCGACAGGACTGAAGCTTTCTTT. It translates to CASSRDRTEAFF. Based on the CDR3 plus reference TRBV5-4 and TRBJ1-1, the full variable domain is ETGVTQSPTHLIKTRGQQVTLRCSSQSGHNTVSWYQQALGQGPQFIFQYYREEENGRGNFPPRFSGLQFPNYSSELNVNALELDDSALYLCASSRDRTEAFFGQGTRLTVV.

The chain recombines TRBV5-1 with TRBJ2-2, with TRBD2 matching over 11 bases. There are 18 residues in the CDR3. The J segment lost 1 base and the V segment lost 3 bases, leaving 8 bases of the junction unmatched. Germline CDR1 SGHRS, CDR2 YFSETQ. The chain's CDR3 is CASSSLAGGYENTGELFF. The CDR3 bases are TGCGCCAGCAGCTCTCTAGCGGGAGGATATGAGAACACCGGGGAGCTGTTTTTT. Combining the CDR3 with reference TRBV5-1 and TRBJ2-2 gives the whole variable domain KAGVTQTPRYLIKTRGQQVTLSCSPISGHRSVSWYQQTPGQGLQFLFEYFSETQRNKGNFPGRFSGRQFSNSRSEMNVSTLELGDSALYLCASSSLAGGYENTGELFFGEGSRLTVL.

The CDR3 sequence: CASSFDTGFGETQYF. The CDR3 DNA follows: TGTGCCAGCAGCTTCGATACAGGGTTCGGGGAGACCCAGTACTTC. The chain links TRBV5-4 to TRBJ2-5, with D possibly being TRBD1 (6 bases). From germline, CDR1 is SGHNT and CDR2 YYREEE (reference sequence). This CDR3 has 15 amino acids. V shed 2 bases and J shed 5 bases, with 16 bases lying between them.

The chain combines TRBV19 with TRBJ1-2; the match to TRBD1 covers 10 bases. CDR3 length equals 13 residues. In germline, CDR1 is LNHDA, CDR2 SQIVND (reference sequence). The V segment lost 0 bases and the J segment 14 bases; nucleotides outside the gene matches: 6. CDR3 bases: TGTGCCAGTAGTATAGACGGGACAGGGGTGCGGACCTTC. Amino acid sequence: CASSIDGTGVRTF.

The V call is TRBV10-3, the J call TRBJ1-1, with D possibly TRBD1 on 5 matching bases. Trimming cost V 5 bases and J 1 base, with 20 bases left between them. Germline V gene lookup returns CDR1 ENHRY and CDR2 SYGVKD. The CDR3 loop spans 17 amino acids. The DNA for the CDR3 is TGTGCCATCAGTAGAAACCTCCCGGGACTGAGGAACACTGAAGCTTTCTTT. It translates to CAISRNLPGLRNTEAFF.

This clone was counted a few times. The chain is built from TRBV6-2 or TRBV6-3 and TRBJ2-5; possible D gene TRBD1, 6 bases. CDR3 size: 15 residues. CDR1 is MNHEY, CDR2 SVGEGT, per germline. V lost 5 bases and J lost 1, with 14 bases in between. CDR3 loop: CASSLRRQAQETQYF. The CDR3 bases are TGTGCCAGCAGTCTCCGGCGACAGGCCCAAGAGACCCAGTACTTC.

The chain recombines TRBV24-1 with TRBJ1-3, with D unclear. The CDR3 is made up of 15 amino acids. CDR1 is KGHDR and CDR2 is SFDVKD in the germline V gene. V lost 0 bases and J lost 0, with 5 bases in between. This CDR3 is CATSDLSYSGNTIYF. CDR3 sequence (DNA): TGTGCCACCAGTGATTTGTCCTACTCTGGAAACACCATATATTTT.

V usage is TRBV19 and J usage is TRBJ1-4; 10 bases line up with TRBD1. Germline V gene sequence: CDR1 LNHDA, CDR2 SQIVND (reference sequence). This CDR3 spans 15 amino acids. Germline trimming cut 5 bases from V and 7 bases from J; bases unmatched to any gene: 7. CDR3 region: CASSSRTGGTEKLFF. The CDR3 DNA reads as TGTGCCAGTAGTTCCAGGACAGGGGGGACTGAAAAACTGTTTTTT. The full variable domain, rest sourced from reference TRBV19 and TRBJ1-4, is DGGITQSPKYLFRKEGQNVTLSCEQNLNHDAMYWYRQDPGQGLRLIYYSQIVNDFQKGDIAEGYSVSREKKESFPLTVTSAQKNPTAFYLCASSSRTGGTEKLFFGSGTQLSVL.

The chain uses TRBV5-4 and TRBJ1-1; 7 bases map to TRBD1. CDR3 size: 13 residues. Per germline, CDR1 SGHNT and CDR2 YYREEE (reference sequence). The V gene end was trimmed by 3 bases and the J gene end by 8 bases; junction bases not matched to a gene: 7. This CDR3 is CASSYTGDSEAFF. The CDR3 nucleotides are TGTGCCAGCAGCTATACAGGGGATTCGGAAGCTTTCTTT.

The rearrangement joins TRBV7-2 to TRBJ1-5; TRBD1 matches at 12 bases. CDR1 and CDR2 from the germline V gene are SGHTA and FQGNSA. This CDR3 spans 17 amino acids. V gave up 5 bases and J gave up 7 bases; unmatched junction bases: 12. DNA for the CDR3: TGTGCCAGCAGCGTCCAATCCGGGACAGGGGGCGGACAGCCCCAGCATTTT. It encodes CASSVQSGTGGGQPQHF. The full variable domain, rest sourced from reference TRBV7-2 and TRBJ1-5, is GAGVSQSPSNKVTEKGKDVELRCDPISGHTALYWYRQSLGQGLEFLIYFQGNSAPDKSGLPSDRFSAERTGGSVSTLTIQRTQQEDSAVYLCASSVQSGTGGGQPQHFGDGTRLSIL.